This T cell receptor (beta chain) was documented in a study of human T cells and chemical hapten exposure. Study outcomes and limitations: PT1 expanded TCR numbers rose with patch test score. DPC sensitization did not alter TCRs above 1 in 1000 frequency.

In regard to this clonotype: As yet, its antigen is unknown.

Time point defined: patch test 1, 2 weeks after DPC sensitization. Treatment here: therapeutic diphenylcyclopropenone sensitization with weekly scalp DPC. TCRdb ran MiXCR on the RACE reads and lists one entry per CDR3 protein. Of some 350,000 distinct CDR3 sequences detected, roughly 6.9% appear once; the ten largest clones hold approximately 8%. Deletions cut 0 bases from V and 0 bases from J, with 19 bases between. Germline-derived CDR1 and CDR2 are SGHDN and FVKESK. This CDR3 spans 19 amino acids. This chain connects TRBV14 to TRBJ2-3; the D gene is possibly TRBD1 (6 bases). This receptor was obtained from a woman aged 18-29 years with alopecia areata. Some clones in this sample may be carry-over from other donors' samples. Material: whole blood, obtained in connection with sensitization to the hapten diphenylcyclopropenone (DPC). As DNA, the CDR3 is TGTGCCAGCAGCCAAGAAGCTGAGGGGACATATTCTAGCACAGATACGCAGTATTTT. This encodes CASSQEAEGTYSSTDTQYF.